This T cell receptor (beta chain) is from a study of cytomegalovirus exposure and HLA in healthy donors. This clone was recorded a few times. The antigen is unknown. The germline gives CDR1 SGHDT, CDR2 YYEEEE. This CDR3 spans 15 amino acids. V gave up 4 bases and J gave up 4 bases; unmatched junction bases: 10. Study-wide results and caveats: The authors listed 180 or so TCR beta chains as cytomegalovirus-associated. Later on, a genetic analysis was performed. It linked a missense variant in DCLRE1C with V- and J-gene trimming of TCR beta. A reported reduction in N-insertions relative to the approximately 640-donor mean was seen in an Asian-associated ancestry cluster in a later analysis.

This PCR relied on a set of 60 Vbeta primers and 13 Jbeta primers. Clones were sequenced by immunoSEQ multiplex PCR, and TCRdb holds only the in-frame ones, with some missing. The repertoire holds 80,000 or so clones, roughly 76% seen once, with about 7% in the top ten. The sequence came from a woman between 35 and 50 years old in good health and CMV-seronegative. The material sequenced was PBMCs. The J gene is TRBJ1-1, the V gene TRBV5-6; TRBD1 matches at 7 bases. CDR3 nucleotides: TGTGCCAGCAGCACTTTAGGGGGCTCGGGCACTGAAGCTTTCTTT. Its protein product is CASSTLGGSGTEAFF. The full variable domain, with the rest looked up from reference TRBV5-6 and TRBJ1-1, is DAGVTQSPTHLIKTRGQQVTLRCSPKSGHDTVSWYQQALGQGPQFIFQYYEEEERQRGNFPDRFSGHQFPNYSSELNVNALLLGDSALYLCASSTLGGSGTEAFFGQGTRLTVV.